This T cell receptor beta chain was identified in a study of cytomegalovirus exposure and HLA in healthy donors. The CDR3 runs 15 residues. Germline loops: CDR1 SGDLS, CDR2 YYNGEE. With 0 bases clipped from V and 6 bases from J, the junction kept 6 bases outside the gene matches. The table came from immunoSEQ multiplex PCR; TCRdb's copy has only in-frame clones and leaves some out. The sample yields about 270,000 clones, 65% to 90% seen once. The source of this sequence is a woman aged 18-29 years in good health and CMV-seronegative. The chain is built from TRBV9 and TRBJ2-1; 7 bases agree with TRBD2. Source material: PBMCs. The CDR3 coding sequence is TGTGCCAGCAGCGTAGGAGGGAGGGCCTCCAATGAGCAGTTCTTC. Its protein is CASSVGGRASNEQFF.